The 19 T cell receptor beta chains below come from one sample, sequenced in a study of blood T cell repertoires in COVID-19. Clones were sequenced by immunoSEQ multiplex PCR, and TCRdb holds only the in-frame ones, with some missing. Of about 240,000 clones in the sample, approximately 90% are singletons; the top ten hold approximately 9%. Material for sequencing was PBMCs or T cells enriched from blood (not recorded which). These receptors were obtained from a man between 40 and 49 years old who had recovered from COVID-19.

V usage is TRBV9 and J usage is TRBJ1-2; tentative D call: TRBD1 (5 bases). This CDR3 is 15 amino acids long. Trimming pared 3 bases from V and 2 bases from J, leaving 14 bases between. Germline V lookup: CDR1 SGDLS, CDR2 YYNGEE. Written as DNA, the CDR3 is TGTGCCAGCAGCGCCGGCGGGGGGATGAACTATGGCTACACCTTC. Translating gives CASSAGGGMNYGYTF.

This chain connects TRBV19 to TRBJ2-2, with a weak D call TRBD1 (5 bases). In germline, CDR1 is LNHDA, CDR2 SQIVND (reference sequence). V shed 6 bases and J shed 4 bases, with 9 bases lying between them. This CDR3 is 13 amino acids long. The CDR3 nucleotides are TGTGCCAGTAGAATAACAGGCACCGGGGAGCTGTTTTTT. It encodes CASRITGTGELFF.

The table lists this clone with a count of one. V is TRBV19 and J is TRBJ2-7; 11 nucleotides agree with TRBD2. V lost 4 bases and J lost 5; bases outside the gene matches: 7. The CDR3 totals 15 residues. CDR1 and CDR2 (germline): LNHDA, SQIVND (reference sequence). In nucleotides, the CDR3 is TGTGCCAGTAGTACAATAGCGGGAGGGCGACACGAGCAGTACTTC. The encoded protein is CASSTIAGGRHEQYF.

The chain employs TRBV7-9 and TRBJ1-2; D may be TRBD1 (6 bases). This CDR3 contains 15 residues. Germline loops: CDR1 SEHNR, CDR2 FQNEAQ (reference sequence). V was cut by 0 bases and J by 8 bases, with 16 bases left in between. The CDR3 region is CASSLAQGQSNGYTF. As DNA, the CDR3 is TGTGCCAGCAGCTTAGCTCAGGGGCAGAGTAACGGCTACACCTTC.

V and J are TRBV28 and TRBJ2-7, with a tentative D call TRBD1 (5 bases). Trimming removed 2 bases from V and 2 bases from J, with 16 bases in between. The CDR3 length is 16 residues. Per the germline V gene, CDR1 is MDHEN and CDR2 is SYDVKM. CDR3 loop: CASSLVRGRATYEQYF. CDR3 in DNA: TGTGCCAGCAGTTTAGTTAGGGGCCGGGCGACCTACGAGCAGTACTTC.

The chain employs TRBV5-1 and TRBJ2-1, with 13 nucleotides matching TRBD2. Germline trimming cut 4 bases from V and 7 bases from J; bases unmatched to any gene: 8. Germline V CDR1 and CDR2: SGHRS, YFSETQ. The CDR3 contains 16 residues. The CDR3 nucleotides read TGCGCCAGCAGCCCGGGACTAGCGGGGCCGCCGAATGAGCAGTTCTTC. The encoded protein is CASSPGLAGPPNEQFF.

The chain joins TRBV6-5 to TRBJ2-7, with TRBD1 matching 8 bases. This CDR3 is 15 amino acids long. The V gene's germline CDR1 is MNHEY and CDR2 SVGAGI. Losses at the gene ends were 2 bases for V and 5 bases for J; bases not matched to a gene: 8. The CDR3 sequence: CASSYTRTGPHEQYF. CDR3 nucleotides: TGTGCCAGCAGTTACACAAGGACAGGGCCCCACGAGCAGTACTTC.

The chain has TRBV27 and TRBJ2-7; 10 bases are shared with TRBD2. This CDR3 spans 17 amino acids. Germline values: CDR1 MNHEY, CDR2 SMNVEV (reference sequence). V lost 6 bases and J lost 1; bases outside the gene matches: 12. In DNA form, the CDR3 reads TGTGCCAGCAGCCCAAGCCCACTACTAGCGGGATCCTACGAGCAGTACTTC. Encoded protein: CASSPSPLLAGSYEQYF.

This rearrangement joins TRBV7-6 to TRBJ1-1; TRBD1 matches at 7 bases. The CDR3 covers 12 residues. CDR1 and CDR2 (germline): SGHVS, FNYEAQ. The V gene end was trimmed by 5 bases and the J gene end by 8 bases; junction bases not matched to a gene: 5. This CDR3 reads CASSRTGQEAFF. The CDR3 region has the DNA TGTGCCAGCAGCAGGACAGGCCAAGAAGCTTTCTTT.

This chain uses TRBV6-5 with TRBJ2-7; a possible D gene is TRBD1 (5 bases). Germline CDR1 MNHEY, CDR2 SVGAGI. This CDR3 has 13 amino acids. V was pared by 5 bases and J by 5 bases, with 13 bases between. DNA for the CDR3: TGTGCCAGCAGTAGGCAGGGATGGAACGAGCAGTACTTC. Translation gives CASSRQGWNEQYF.

The chain combines TRBV25-1 with TRBJ1-3; the D is unclear. V was trimmed by 5 bases and J by 1 base, leaving 9 bases between them. The V gene's germline CDR1 is MGHDK and CDR2 SYGVNS. This CDR3 region has 14 residues. CDR3 in amino acids: CASSPPGSGNTIYF. The CDR3 DNA sequence: TGTGCCAGCAGTCCCCCGGGGTCTGGAAACACCATATATTTT.

V is TRBV24-1 and J is TRBJ2-1, with D maybe TRBD2 (5 bases). The length of the CDR3 is 13 residues. CDR1 is KGHDR and CDR2 is SFDVKD in the germline V gene. Trimming took 2 bases from V and 12 from J, leaving 13 bases between them. Here the CDR3 reads CATSDYTSDTQFF. CDR3 DNA: TGTGCCACCAGTGATTATACTAGTGATACGCAGTTCTTC.

The rearrangement links TRBV19 to TRBJ2-3; D remains ambiguous. This CDR3 has 16 amino acids. Germline V gives CDR1 LNHDA, CDR2 SQIVND (reference sequence). V shed 1 base and J shed 0 bases, with 11 bases lying between them. CDR3 sequence (DNA): TGTGCCAGTAGTATAGGCTCAGGAACTAGCACAGATACGCAGTATTTT. It translates to CASSIGSGTSTDTQYF.

J is TRBJ1-1 and V is TRBV7-2; TRBD1 might be the D (5 bases). V lost 2 bases to trimming and J lost 2 bases, with 12 bases between them. CDR1 SGHTA and CDR2 FQGNSA come from the germline V gene. The CDR3 covers 15 residues. The CDR3 bases are TGTGCCAGCAGCTTAATGGCCAGGGCCAACACTGAAGCTTTCTTT. Protein product: CASSLMARANTEAFF.

The chain uses TRBV19 and TRBJ2-3; TRBD1 matches at 10 bases. Germline V CDR1 and CDR2: LNHDA, SQIVND (reference sequence). The V and J ends lost 3 bases and 2 bases, in that order; junction bases with no gene match: 2. The CDR3 is 15 amino acids. The CDR3 DNA reads as TGTGCCAGTAGTATCGGGACAGGGGCCACAGATACGCAGTATTTT. Protein product: CASSIGTGATDTQYF.

The gene calls are TRBV27 and TRBJ2-3; D uncertain. With 4 bases removed from V and 3 bases from J, the gap between germline ends came to 8 bases. Germline V CDR1 and CDR2: MNHEY, SMNVEV (reference sequence). The CDR3 runs to 13 residues. This CDR3 reads CASSSLQTDTQYF. In nucleotides, the CDR3 is TGTGCCAGCAGTTCCCTGCAGACAGATACGCAGTATTTT.

This clone was counted once. The J gene is TRBJ2-2, the V gene TRBV7-3, with 8 bases matching TRBD1. With V trimmed by 5 bases and J by 7 bases, 9 bases remained unmatched. Germline loops: CDR1 SGHTA, CDR2 FQGTGA. The CDR3 extends over 15 amino acids. Here the CDR3 reads CASSRETGAIGELFF. DNA for the CDR3: TGTGCCAGCAGCCGGGAGACAGGGGCTATCGGGGAGCTGTTTTTT.

This chain connects TRBV7-9 to TRBJ1-4; 9 positions agree with TRBD1. The CDR3 runs to 14 residues. The germline gives CDR1 SEHNR, CDR2 FQNEAQ (reference sequence). The trim removed 7 bases at V and 5 bases at J, leaving 5 bases unmatched. CDR3 nucleotide sequence: TGTGCCAGCAACCATGGACAGGGGAATGAAAAACTGTTTTTT. Its protein is CASNHGQGNEKLFF. The whole variable domain, filled in from reference TRBV7-9 and TRBJ1-4, reads DTGVSQNPRHKITKRGQNVTFRCDPISEHNRLYWYRQTLGQGPEFLTYFQNEAQLEKSRLLSDRFSAERPKGSFSTLEIQRTEQGDSAMYLCASNHGQGNEKLFFGSGTQLSVL.

The V gene is TRBV5-4, the J gene TRBJ2-1; 13 positions match TRBD2. From germline, CDR1 is SGHNT and CDR2 YYREEE (reference sequence). There are 17 residues in the CDR3. The ends lost 4 bases at V and 3 bases at J; junction bases unmatched: 7. The chain's CDR3 is CASSLGLAGSGYNEQFF. The CDR3 DNA sequence: TGTGCCAGCAGCCTGGGACTAGCGGGAAGCGGCTACAATGAGCAGTTCTTC.